This T cell receptor beta chain was profiled in a study of regulatory T cells in long-lasting Graves disease. Study-wide results and limits: Gene preferences differed: TRBV28, TRBJ1-2, TRBJ2-5 in persistent cases.

Regarding time point: persistent/refractory GD, antithyroid drugs over 5 years with positive TRAb. There was RNA extracted from PBMCs, and the TCR library was made from it. Germline V CDR1 and CDR2: MNHEY, SVGAGI. The CDR3 runs to 15 residues. Trimming at V came to 1 base and at J to 5 bases, leaving 0 bases not matched to a gene. About this clonotype: Its matching antigen is unknown.

For TCR beta, libraries came from iRepertoire HTBI primers and Arm-PCR of CDR3 regions. TCRdb fed the multiplex PCR reads into MiXCR, producing one record per CDR3 protein. The sample carries about 290,000 distinct CDR3 sequences, 22% recorded once. The J gene is TRBJ2-2, the V gene TRBV6-5; TRBD1 aligns across 11 bases. This clonotype was obtained from a female donor with Graves disease. The starting material was peripheral blood mononuclear cells (PBMCs), obtained when the disease was refractory, from a patient treated with antithyroid drugs. Written as DNA, the CDR3 is TGTGCCAGCAGTTACTGGGACAGGGGGACCGGGGAGCTGTTTTTT. This translates into CASSYWDRGTGELFF.